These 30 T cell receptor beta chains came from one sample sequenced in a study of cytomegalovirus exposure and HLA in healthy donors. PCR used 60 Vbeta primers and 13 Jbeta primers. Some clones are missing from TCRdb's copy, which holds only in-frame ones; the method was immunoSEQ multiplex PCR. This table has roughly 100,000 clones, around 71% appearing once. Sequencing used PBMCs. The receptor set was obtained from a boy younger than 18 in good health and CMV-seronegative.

CDR3 region: CASSLAGGLNEQFF. In nucleotides, the CDR3 is TGCGCCAGCAGCCTAGCGGGAGGGCTCAATGAGCAGTTCTTC. V is TRBV5-1 and J is TRBJ2-1; 12 nucleotides match TRBD2. Germline V gives CDR1 SGHRS, CDR2 YFSETQ. The CDR3 has 14 residues. With 4 bases clipped from V and 6 bases from J, the junction kept 2 bases outside the gene matches.

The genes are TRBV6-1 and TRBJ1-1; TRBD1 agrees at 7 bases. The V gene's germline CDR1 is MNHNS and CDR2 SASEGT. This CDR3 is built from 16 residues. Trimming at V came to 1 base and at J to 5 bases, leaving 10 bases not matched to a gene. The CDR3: CASSEDWRGRDTEAFF. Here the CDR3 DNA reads TGTGCCAGCAGTGAAGATTGGAGGGGGCGAGATACTGAAGCTTTCTTT.

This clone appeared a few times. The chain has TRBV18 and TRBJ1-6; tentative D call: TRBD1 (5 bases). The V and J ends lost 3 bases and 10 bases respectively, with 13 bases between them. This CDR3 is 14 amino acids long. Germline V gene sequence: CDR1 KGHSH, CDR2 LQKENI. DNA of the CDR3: TGTGCCAGCTCACCTGACAGCAAGGGCTCACCCCTCCACTTT. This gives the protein CASSPDSKGSPLHF.

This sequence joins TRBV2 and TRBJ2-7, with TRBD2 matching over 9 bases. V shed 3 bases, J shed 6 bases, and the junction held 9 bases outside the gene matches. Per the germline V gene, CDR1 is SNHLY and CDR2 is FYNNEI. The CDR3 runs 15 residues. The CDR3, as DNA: TGTGCCAGCAGTGATGGGCTAGCGGGAATCGGCGAGCAGTACTTC. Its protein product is CASSDGLAGIGEQYF.

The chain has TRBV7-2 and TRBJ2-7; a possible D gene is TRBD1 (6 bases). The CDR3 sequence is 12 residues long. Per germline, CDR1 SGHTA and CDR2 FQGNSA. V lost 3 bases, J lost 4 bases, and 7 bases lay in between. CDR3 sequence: CASSFGQYEQYF. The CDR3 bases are TGTGCCAGCAGCTTTGGACAGTACGAGCAGTACTTC. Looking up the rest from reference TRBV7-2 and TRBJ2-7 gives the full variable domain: GAGVSQSPSNKVTEKGKDVELRCDPISGHTALYWYRQSLGQGLEFLIYFQGNSAPDKSGLPSDRFSAERTGGSVSTLTIQRTQQEDSAVYLCASSFGQYEQYFGPGTRLTVT.

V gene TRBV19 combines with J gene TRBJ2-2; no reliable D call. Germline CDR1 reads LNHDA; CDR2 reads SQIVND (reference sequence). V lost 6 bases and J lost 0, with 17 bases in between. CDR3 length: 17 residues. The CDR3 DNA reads TGTGCCAGTAGGACCGGCCGTGACACGGCGAACACCGGGGAGCTGTTTTTT. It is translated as CASRTGRDTANTGELFF.

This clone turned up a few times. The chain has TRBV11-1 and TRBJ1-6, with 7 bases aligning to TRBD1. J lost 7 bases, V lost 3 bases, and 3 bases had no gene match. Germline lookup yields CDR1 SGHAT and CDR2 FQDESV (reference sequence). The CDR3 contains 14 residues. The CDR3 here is CASSFPGQNSPLHF. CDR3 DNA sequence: TGTGCCAGCAGCTTTCCGGGACAGAATTCACCCCTCCACTTT.

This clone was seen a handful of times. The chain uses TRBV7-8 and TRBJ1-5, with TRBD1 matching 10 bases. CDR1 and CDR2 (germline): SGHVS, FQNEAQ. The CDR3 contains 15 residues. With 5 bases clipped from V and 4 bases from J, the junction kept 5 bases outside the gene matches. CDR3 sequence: CASSLGQGQNQPQHF. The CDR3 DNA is TGTGCCAGCAGCCTGGGACAGGGGCAAAATCAGCCCCAGCATTTT.

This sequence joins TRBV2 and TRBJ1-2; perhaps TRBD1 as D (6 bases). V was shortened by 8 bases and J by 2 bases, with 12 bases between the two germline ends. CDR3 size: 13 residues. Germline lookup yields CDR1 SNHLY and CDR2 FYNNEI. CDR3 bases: TGTGCCAGCGTGGGCAGGGGCAACTATGGCTACACCTTC. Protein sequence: CASVGRGNYGYTF.

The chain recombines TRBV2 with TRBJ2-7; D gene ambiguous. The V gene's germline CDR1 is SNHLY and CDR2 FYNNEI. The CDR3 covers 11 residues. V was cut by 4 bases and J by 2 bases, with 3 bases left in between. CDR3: CASSAAYEQYF. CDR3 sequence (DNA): TGTGCCAGCAGTGCGGCCTACGAGCAGTACTTC.

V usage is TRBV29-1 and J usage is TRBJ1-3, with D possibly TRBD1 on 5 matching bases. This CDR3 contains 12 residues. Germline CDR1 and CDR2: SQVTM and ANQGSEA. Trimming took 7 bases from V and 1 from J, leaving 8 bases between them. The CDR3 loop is CSARASGNTIYF. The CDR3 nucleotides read TGCAGCGCCAGGGCGTCTGGAAACACCATATATTTT.

The CDR3 sequence is CATSTENSGNTIYF. CDR3 coding DNA: TGTGCCACCTCGACAGAAAACTCTGGAAACACCATATATTTT. This chain connects TRBV6-5 to TRBJ1-3; a possible D gene is TRBD1 (5 bases). Germline values: CDR1 MNHEY, CDR2 SVGAGI. The CDR3 covers 14 residues. Trimming took off 10 bases at V and 0 bases at J, with 13 bases between the two ends.

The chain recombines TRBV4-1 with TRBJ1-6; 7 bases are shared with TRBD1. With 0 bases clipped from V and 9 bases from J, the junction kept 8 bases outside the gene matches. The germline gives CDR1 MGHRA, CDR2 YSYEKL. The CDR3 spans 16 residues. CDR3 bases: TGCGCCAGCAGCCAAGATGGGATCCCAGGGGGTTCACCCCTCCACTTT. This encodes CASSQDGIPGGSPLHF.

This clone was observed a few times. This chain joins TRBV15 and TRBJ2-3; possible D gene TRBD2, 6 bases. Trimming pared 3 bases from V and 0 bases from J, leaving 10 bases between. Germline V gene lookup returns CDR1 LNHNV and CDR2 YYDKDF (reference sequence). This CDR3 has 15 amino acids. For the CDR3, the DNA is TGTGCCACCAGCAGGGACTACGCTAGCACAGATACGCAGTATTTT. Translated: CATSRDYASTDTQYF.

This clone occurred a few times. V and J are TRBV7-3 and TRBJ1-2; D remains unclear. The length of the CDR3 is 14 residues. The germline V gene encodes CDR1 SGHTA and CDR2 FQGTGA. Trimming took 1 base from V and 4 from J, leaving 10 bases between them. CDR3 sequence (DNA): TGTGCCAGCAGCTTAAATCCCGGGTTCTATGGCTACACCTTC. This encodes CASSLNPGFYGYTF. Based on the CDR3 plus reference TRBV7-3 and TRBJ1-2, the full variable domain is GAGVSQTPSNKVTEKGKYVELRCDPISGHTALYWYRQSLGQGPEFLIYFQGTGAADDSGLPNDRFFAVRPEGSVSTLKIQRTERGDSAVYLCASSLNPGFYGYTFGSGTRLTVV.

The CDR3 sequence: CASSFSPPAGGEGYTF. In DNA, the CDR3 is TGTGCCAGCAGCTTTAGCCCCCCGGCAGGGGGCGAAGGCTACACCTTC. The V call is TRBV7-2, the J call TRBJ1-2; 8 bases are a match to TRBD1. Germline V CDR1 and CDR2: SGHTA, FQGNSA. V was pared by 3 bases and J by 8 bases, with 14 bases of the junction left unmatched. This CDR3 is built from 16 residues.

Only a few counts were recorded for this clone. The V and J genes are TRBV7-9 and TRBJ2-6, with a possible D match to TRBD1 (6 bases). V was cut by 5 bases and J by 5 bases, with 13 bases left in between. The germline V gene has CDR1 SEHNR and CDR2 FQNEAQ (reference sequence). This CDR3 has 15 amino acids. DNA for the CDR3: TGTGCCAGCAGCGTTACAGGGAGCTGGGCCAACGTCCTGACTTTC. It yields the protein CASSVTGSWANVLTF.

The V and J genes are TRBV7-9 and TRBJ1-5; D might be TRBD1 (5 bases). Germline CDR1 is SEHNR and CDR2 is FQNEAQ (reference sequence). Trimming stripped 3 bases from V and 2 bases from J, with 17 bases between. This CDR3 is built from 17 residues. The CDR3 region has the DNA TGTGCCAGCAGCTTTACGGCAGGGAGGTTGGGCAATCAGCCCCAGCATTTT. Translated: CASSFTAGRLGNQPQHF.

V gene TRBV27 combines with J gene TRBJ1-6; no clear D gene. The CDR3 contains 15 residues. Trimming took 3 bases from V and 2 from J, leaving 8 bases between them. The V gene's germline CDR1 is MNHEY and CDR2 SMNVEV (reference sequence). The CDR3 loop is CASSLVHPYNSPLHF. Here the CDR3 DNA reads TGTGCCAGCAGTTTGGTACATCCCTATAATTCACCCCTCCACTTT.

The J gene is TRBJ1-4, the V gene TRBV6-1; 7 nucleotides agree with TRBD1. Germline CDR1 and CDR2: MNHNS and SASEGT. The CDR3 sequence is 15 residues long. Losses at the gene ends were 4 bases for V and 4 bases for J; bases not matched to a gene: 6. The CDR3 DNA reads TGTGCCAGCAGTGGCCGGGACAGCCTTAATGAAAAACTGTTTTTT. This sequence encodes CASSGRDSLNEKLFF.

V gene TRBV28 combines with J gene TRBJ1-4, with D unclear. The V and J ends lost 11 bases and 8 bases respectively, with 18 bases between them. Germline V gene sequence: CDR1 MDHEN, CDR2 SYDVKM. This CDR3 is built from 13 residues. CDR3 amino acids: CAAKGRVREKLFF. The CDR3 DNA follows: TGTGCCGCCAAAGGCCGGGTTCGGGAAAAACTGTTTTTT.

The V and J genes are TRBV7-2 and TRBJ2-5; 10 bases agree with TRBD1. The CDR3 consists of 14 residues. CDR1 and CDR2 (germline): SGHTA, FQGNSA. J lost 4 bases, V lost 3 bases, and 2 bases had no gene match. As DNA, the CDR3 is TGTGCCAGCAGCTTCCGGGACAGGGGAGAGACCCAGTACTTC. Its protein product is CASSFRDRGETQYF.

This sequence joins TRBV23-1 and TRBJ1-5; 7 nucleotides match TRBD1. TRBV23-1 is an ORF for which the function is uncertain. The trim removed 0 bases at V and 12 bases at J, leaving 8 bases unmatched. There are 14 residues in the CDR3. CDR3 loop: CASSQSFGTENQHF. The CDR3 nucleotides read TGCGCCAGCAGTCAATCTTTCGGGACAGAGAACCAGCATTTT.

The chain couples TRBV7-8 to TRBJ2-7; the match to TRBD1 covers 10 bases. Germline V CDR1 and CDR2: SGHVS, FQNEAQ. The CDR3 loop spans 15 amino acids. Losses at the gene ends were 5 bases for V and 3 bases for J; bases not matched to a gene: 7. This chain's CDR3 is CASSPHRDRGYEQYF. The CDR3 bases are TGTGCCAGCAGCCCTCATCGGGACAGGGGCTACGAGCAGTACTTC.

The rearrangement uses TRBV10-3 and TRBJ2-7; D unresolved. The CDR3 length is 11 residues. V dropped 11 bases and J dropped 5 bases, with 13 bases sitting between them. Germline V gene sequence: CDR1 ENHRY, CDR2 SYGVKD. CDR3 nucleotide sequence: TGTGCCCTTTCGGGTGGAAACGAGCAGTACTTC. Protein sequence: CALSGGNEQYF.

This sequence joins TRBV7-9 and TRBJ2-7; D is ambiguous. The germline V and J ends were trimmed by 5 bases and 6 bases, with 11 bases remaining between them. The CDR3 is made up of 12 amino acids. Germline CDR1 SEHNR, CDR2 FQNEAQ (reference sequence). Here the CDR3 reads CASSQVYPEQYF. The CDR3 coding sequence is TGTGCCAGCAGCCAAGTCTACCCCGAGCAGTACTTC.

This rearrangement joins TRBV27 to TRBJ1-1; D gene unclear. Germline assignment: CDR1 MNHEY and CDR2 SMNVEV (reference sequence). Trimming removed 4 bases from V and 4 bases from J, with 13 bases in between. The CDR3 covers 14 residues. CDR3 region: CASSSREVVTEAFF. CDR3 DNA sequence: TGTGCCAGCAGTTCGAGAGAGGTTGTCACTGAAGCTTTCTTT.

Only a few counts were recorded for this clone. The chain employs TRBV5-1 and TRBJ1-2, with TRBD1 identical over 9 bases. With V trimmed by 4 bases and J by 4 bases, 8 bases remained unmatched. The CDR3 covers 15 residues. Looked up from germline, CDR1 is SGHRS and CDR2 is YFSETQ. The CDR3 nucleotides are TGCGCCAGCAGCATCCTCCTGACAGGGGGCTATGGCTACACCTTC. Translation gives CASSILLTGGYGYTF.

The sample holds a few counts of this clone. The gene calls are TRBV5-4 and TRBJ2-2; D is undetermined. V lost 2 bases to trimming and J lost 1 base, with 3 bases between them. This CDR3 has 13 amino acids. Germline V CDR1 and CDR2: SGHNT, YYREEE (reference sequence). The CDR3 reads CASSLQNTGELFF. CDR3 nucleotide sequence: TGTGCCAGCAGCTTACAGAACACCGGGGAGCTGTTTTTT. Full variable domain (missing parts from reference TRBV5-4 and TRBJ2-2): ETGVTQSPTHLIKTRGQQVTLRCSSQSGHNTVSWYQQALGQGPQFIFQYYREEENGRGNFPPRFSGLQFPNYSSELNVNALELDDSALYLCASSLQNTGELFFGEGSRLTVL.

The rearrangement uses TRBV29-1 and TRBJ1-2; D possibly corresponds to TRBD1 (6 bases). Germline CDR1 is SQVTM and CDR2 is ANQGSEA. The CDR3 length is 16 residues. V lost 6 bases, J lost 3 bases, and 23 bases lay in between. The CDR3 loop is CSVPIFGQLSHYGYTF. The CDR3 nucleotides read TGCAGCGTCCCAATTTTCGGACAGCTGTCTCACTATGGCTACACCTTC.